Here is one TCR beta chain with its context. The data originate from a study of radiotherapy plus CTLA-4 blockade in lung cancer. Profiled with immunoSEQ multiplex PCR; TCRdb holds only in-frame clones, not every one. Of about 67,000 clones in the sample, around 76% are singletons; the top ten hold about 15%. Germline V CDR1 and CDR2: LGHNA, YNFKEQ. V dropped 0 bases and J dropped 4; count of bases not matched to a gene: 9. This CDR3 comprises 17 residues. Source: peripheral blood, taken from a patient treated with radiotherapy plus ipilimumab. This rearrangement joins TRBV4-2 to TRBJ2-3; 8 positions match TRBD2. The TCR comes from a human donor with non-small cell lung cancer whose response to radiotherapy plus ipilimumab could not be evaluated. Some clones in this sample may be carry-over from other donors' samples. CDR3 sequence: CASSQELPGGLADTQYF. CDR3 nucleotides: TGTGCCAGCAGCCAAGAGCTTCCGGGGGGGCTGGCAGATACGCAGTATTTT.